This TCR beta chain was observed in a study of blood T cell repertoires in COVID-19. The wider study: Samples taken during acute and convalescent COVID-19 were collected in the United States, Italy and Spain. Sample material is recorded as cDNA or gDNA derived from T cells, B-cell-depleted T cells, or PBMCs.

Original analysis: Amplification of reference gene primers provided the estimated nucleated cell counts. Data came from immunoSEQ multiplex PCR; TCRdb stores just in-frame clones and leaves some out. V and J calls and clone size are those listed in that table; D and trimming were worked out from the DNA. This sample yields 200,000 to 300,000 clones, of which about 79% are seen a single time; around 2.4% belongs to the top ten. The sample consisted of peripheral blood. This clonotype originated in a man aged 40-49 years who had recovered from COVID-19.

The CDR3: CASSPPSVLAQRSSYEQYF. CDR3 bases: TGTGCCAGCAGCCCACCCTCGGTACTAGCGCAAAGGAGCTCCTACGAGCAGTACTTC. The chain couples TRBV7-9 to TRBJ2-7, with TRBD2 identical over 7 bases. J lost 0 bases, V lost 5 bases, and 19 bases had no gene match. This CDR3 has 19 residues. Germline V gene lookup returns CDR1 SEHNR and CDR2 FQNEAQ (reference sequence).